Below are 19 T cell receptor beta chains sequenced from a single sample in a study of CD8 T cells in ankylosing spondylitis. TCRdb independently ran MiXCR on the 5' RACE reads; one entry per CDR3 protein. Of 200,000 to 300,000 distinct CDR3 sequences listed, 24% are singletons. The sequencing input was blood, either unsorted or a sorted T cell fraction (not recorded which). These receptors were obtained from a male donor with ankylosing spondylitis or in good health (not recorded which).

This clonotype was counted ten times or more. The J gene is TRBJ2-7, the V gene TRBV6-1; a possible D gene is TRBD2 (5 bases). The CDR3 consists of 14 residues. CDR1 and CDR2 (germline): MNHNS, SASEGT. The V end was cut by 5 bases, the J end by 1 base, with 12 bases between. CDR3 sequence: CASSRRTGSYEQYF. For the CDR3, the DNA is TGTGCCAGCAGTCGAAGGACGGGATCCTACGAGCAGTACTTC.

V usage is TRBV20-1 and J usage is TRBJ2-7; D uncertain. CDR1 and CDR2 (germline): DFQATT, SNEGSKA (reference sequence). Trimming pared 0 bases from V and 4 bases from J, leaving 16 bases between. The CDR3 consists of 15 residues. The CDR3 is CSARDSSPGAYEQYF. In nucleotides, the CDR3 is TGCAGTGCTAGAGATTCGTCTCCAGGAGCTTACGAGCAGTACTTC.

In this sample, this clonotype turned up once. This chain uses TRBV10-1 with TRBJ2-1; 10 nucleotides match TRBD2. The V segment lost 6 bases and the J segment 5 bases; nucleotides outside the gene matches: 10. The germline V gene has CDR1 WNHNN and CDR2 SYGVQD (reference sequence). This CDR3 is 16 amino acids long. CDR3 residues: CASSSTGLATHNEQFF. CDR3 bases: TGCGCCAGCAGCTCGACGGGACTAGCGACCCACAATGAGCAGTTCTTC.

This clonotype was recorded a few times. V usage is TRBV20-1 and J usage is TRBJ2-5, with 9 bases lining up with TRBD2. V lost 2 bases and J lost 0; bases outside the gene matches: 7. Looked up from germline, CDR1 is DFQATT and CDR2 is SNEGSKA (reference sequence). This CDR3 is 16 amino acids long. The CDR3 reads CSARSPSGAHQETQYF. The CDR3 DNA sequence: TGCAGTGCTAGAAGCCCTAGCGGGGCCCACCAAGAGACCCAGTACTTC.

This clonotype was seen repeatedly, ten times or more. The V gene is TRBV12-3 or TRBV12-4, the J gene TRBJ2-3, with 13 bases identical to TRBD2. The CDR3 spans 15 residues. V gave up 6 bases and J gave up 2 bases; unmatched junction bases: 2. CDR3 sequence (DNA): TGTGCCAGCAGGGGGACTAGCGGGGTCACAGATACGCAGTATTTT. This gives the protein CASRGTSGVTDTQYF.

This chain joins TRBV20-1 and TRBJ2-3, with D perhaps matching TRBD2 (6 bases). Germline-derived CDR1 and CDR2 are DFQATT and SNEGSKA (reference sequence). The CDR3 length is 14 residues. Trimming cost V 6 bases and J 0 bases, with 13 bases left between them. The CDR3 loop is CSAKAGTSTDTQYF. The CDR3 DNA sequence: TGCAGTGCGAAGGCGGGAACTAGCACAGATACGCAGTATTTT.

This clonotype appeared many times. The chain recombines TRBV24-1 with TRBJ2-1; D not resolved. The length of the CDR3 is 17 residues. Looked up from germline, CDR1 is KGHDR and CDR2 is SFDVKD. Trimming removed 0 bases from V and 4 bases from J, with 15 bases in between. CDR3 sequence reads: CATSDLAPTLGYNEQFF. The CDR3 DNA reads TGTGCCACCAGTGATTTGGCGCCGACCCTGGGGTACAATGAGCAGTTCTTC.

This clonotype was counted many times. V and J are TRBV2 and TRBJ2-1, with TRBD2 matching over 7 bases. Germline V lookup: CDR1 SNHLY, CDR2 FYNNEI. The CDR3 contains 13 residues. Trimming took 7 bases from V and 5 from J; bases not matched to a gene: 5. CDR3 sequence: CASTRSGNNEQFF. CDR3 sequence (DNA): TGTGCCAGCACCCGAAGCGGGAACAATGAGCAGTTCTTC.

V gene TRBV20-1 combines with J gene TRBJ1-6; TRBD1 matches 7 bases. The V and J ends lost 1 base and 9 bases, in that order; junction bases with no gene match: 6. The CDR3 sequence is 14 residues long. The germline V gene encodes CDR1 DFQATT and CDR2 SNEGSKA (reference sequence). This CDR3 reads CSARAGQGGSPLHF. The CDR3, as DNA: TGCAGTGCTAGAGCCGGGCAGGGGGGTTCACCCCTCCACTTT.

This clonotype was detected ten times or more. CDR3 bases: TGTGCCAGTAGTATCCCCCGACTAGCGGGGGGGAGGACCGGGGAGCTGTTTTTT. This encodes CASSIPRLAGGRTGELFF. V and J are TRBV19 and TRBJ2-2; the match to TRBD2 covers 14 bases. In germline, CDR1 is LNHDA, CDR2 SQIVND (reference sequence). Trimming cost V 3 bases and J 5 bases; bases outside gene matches: 8. CDR3 length: 18 amino acids.

In its sample, this clonotype was seen many times. The chain couples TRBV20-1 to TRBJ2-1; D gene uncertain. V lost 3 bases and J lost 5, with 11 bases in between. CDR1 and CDR2 from the germline V gene are DFQATT and SNEGSKA (reference sequence). There are 13 residues in the CDR3. CDR3: CSASVLPDNEQFF. DNA for the CDR3: TGCAGTGCTAGCGTTCTCCCAGACAATGAGCAGTTCTTC.

This clonotype was seen a few times. J is TRBJ2-7 and V is TRBV10-3, with 9 bases that match TRBD1. Per the germline V gene, CDR1 is ENHRY and CDR2 is SYGVKD. J was trimmed by 6 bases and V by 6 bases; bases with no gene match: 12. The CDR3 extends over 15 amino acids. In nucleotides, the CDR3 is TGTGCCATCAGGGAACCGGGACAGGGAGCCGGCGAGCAGTACTTC. Its translation: CAIREPGQGAGEQYF.

This clonotype occurred many times. The CDR3 loop is CASSMTDPGANVLTF. The CDR3 region has the DNA TGTGCCAGCAGCATGACGGATCCTGGGGCCAACGTCCTGACTTTC. The chain uses TRBV12-3 or TRBV12-4 and TRBJ2-6; no clear D gene. There are 15 residues in the CDR3. The V end was cut by 6 bases, the J end by 2 bases, with 11 bases between.

V usage is TRBV12-3 or TRBV12-4 and J usage is TRBJ2-5; a possible D gene is TRBD1 (6 bases). The germline V and J ends were trimmed by 5 bases and 6 bases, with 13 bases remaining between them. CDR3 length equals 13 residues. Written as DNA, the CDR3 is TGTGCCAGCAGTAGACAGGCGGCGAAGACCCAGTACTTC. Translating gives CASSRQAAKTQYF.

V usage is TRBV27 and J usage is TRBJ2-1; D is undetermined. The CDR3 loop spans 14 amino acids. Germline lookup yields CDR1 MNHEY and CDR2 SMNVEV (reference sequence). The V and J ends lost 7 bases and 10 bases respectively, with 20 bases between them. CDR3 bases: TGTGCCAGCACCACCTTGGGCGGAGCGTTGGAGCAGTTCTTC. Translating gives CASTTLGGALEQFF.

The table lists this clonotype with a few counts. The J gene is TRBJ2-2, the V gene TRBV9; no firm D call. With 1 base removed from V and 1 base from J, the gap between germline ends came to 5 bases. Germline assignment: CDR1 SGDLS and CDR2 YYNGEE. This CDR3 has 14 amino acids. The CDR3 nucleotides read TGTGCCAGCAGCGTACCAGGGAACACCGGGGAGCTGTTTTTT. It specifies CASSVPGNTGELFF.

This clonotype showed up many times. J is TRBJ2-1 and V is TRBV7-9; D remains ambiguous. The V gene lost 4 bases and the J gene lost 0 bases, with 10 bases spanning the gap. The germline V gene has CDR1 SEHNR and CDR2 FQNEAQ (reference sequence). The CDR3 has 15 residues. CDR3 loop: CASSSGRSSYNEQFF. Here the CDR3 DNA reads TGTGCCAGCAGCTCCGGACGGAGCTCCTACAATGAGCAGTTCTTC.

This clonotype occurred many times. The chain couples TRBV5-1 to TRBJ2-5, with TRBD1 as a possible D gene (6 bases). CDR3 length equals 14 residues. Trimming pared 4 bases from V and 2 bases from J, leaving 12 bases between. CDR1 and CDR2 (germline): SGHRS, YFSETQ. The CDR3 loop is CASSLQDRQETQYF. CDR3 DNA: TGCGCCAGCAGCCTTCAGGACAGACAAGAGACCCAGTACTTC.

CDR3 coding DNA: TGTGCCAGCAGCTTGGGGGTGAGCTCTGGGGCCAACGTCCTGACTTTC. It codes for CASSLGVSSGANVLTF. This sequence joins TRBV7-8 and TRBJ2-6; tentatively, D is TRBD1 or TRBD2 (5 bases each). Germline-derived CDR1 and CDR2 are SGHVS and FQNEAQ. Trimming shortened V by 3 bases and J by 0 bases, and 9 bases separated the two germline ends. The CDR3 consists of 16 residues.